Included here is one TCR beta chain sequence, with context. Methods used by the authors: The assay estimated nucleated cells by amplifying reference gene primers. Clones were read by immunoSEQ multiplex PCR, and TCRdb kept only the in-frame ones, dropping some. V and J calls plus clone size are reproduced from that table; the DNA served to infer D and trimming. The data show a few hundred thousand clones, approximately 81% seen once. This sample stems from a study of blood T cell repertoires in COVID-19. Trimming pared 0 bases from V and 9 bases from J, leaving 10 bases between. The CDR3 totals 14 residues. Germline-derived CDR1 and CDR2 are SGDLS and YYNGEE.

The chain combines TRBV9 with TRBJ1-6; D not resolved. Sequenced input: peripheral blood. The sequence was obtained from a woman aged 18-29 years with acute or convalescent COVID-19. CDR3 sequence reads: CASSVAGIISPLHF. CDR3 nucleotide sequence: TGTGCCAGCAGCGTAGCAGGAATTATTTCACCCCTCCACTTT.